Following are 16 T cell receptor beta chains from one sample sequenced in a study of vaccination effects on CD4 cells after COVID-19. Sequencing was performed with immunoSEQ multiplex PCR; in TCRdb, only in-frame clones are kept and a portion is missing. The table shows some 30,000 clones, with around four fifths occurring only once. Which antigens these TCRs recognize remains unknown. Antigen-specific CD4+ T cells were expanded (with viral peptide pools) by the ViraFEST assay ahead of sequencing. Isolating CD4+ T cells followed less than 11 days of culture. Each person got two doses of an mRNA SARS-CoV-2 vaccine, BNT162b2 or mRNA-1273. The specimen was CD4+ T cells from PBMCs cultured with HCoV-NL63 spike peptides, collected after COVID-19 vaccination. These TCRs come from a human donor who received a COVID-19 vaccine. Some clones in this sample may be carry-over from other donors' samples.

The chain uses TRBV2 and TRBJ1-5; TRBD1 might be the D (5 bases). The CDR3 covers 16 residues. The V and J ends lost 7 bases and 9 bases respectively, with 25 bases between them. Germline values: CDR1 SNHLY, CDR2 FYNNEI. Here the CDR3 DNA reads TGTGCCAGCACTCTAAACTCCGGGGCATCAGAGGGGCCCCAGCATTTT. It encodes CASTLNSGASEGPQHF.

This chain joins TRBV7-2 and TRBJ1-6, with D unresolved. Germline V gene lookup returns CDR1 SGHTA and CDR2 FQGNSA. This CDR3 is 16 amino acids long. V dropped 3 bases and J dropped 6 bases, with 15 bases sitting between them. The CDR3 loop reads CASSFITQVLNSPLHF. CDR3 sequence (DNA): TGTGCCAGCAGCTTTATAACCCAAGTCCTTAATTCACCCCTCCACTTT.

V usage is TRBV19 and J usage is TRBJ2-2, with D unresolved. The V gene's germline CDR1 is LNHDA and CDR2 SQIVND (reference sequence). This CDR3 contains 15 residues. V lost 5 bases, J lost 7 bases, and 17 bases lay in between. The CDR3 region has the DNA TGTGCCAGTAGTTTGGCTATGAACCAATACGGGGAGCTGTTTTTT. Translation gives CASSLAMNQYGELFF.

The chain is built from TRBV2 and TRBJ1-4; a possible D gene is TRBD1 (6 bases). Trimming took off 9 bases at V and 7 bases at J, with 18 bases between the two ends. Germline V gene sequence: CDR1 SNHLY, CDR2 FYNNEI. This CDR3 comprises 14 residues. The CDR3 region is CASGLGGIGEKLFF. In DNA, the CDR3 is TGTGCCAGTGGACTAGGGGGTATAGGTGAAAAACTGTTTTTT. The full variable domain, rest sourced from reference TRBV2 and TRBJ1-4, is EPEVTQTPSHQVTQMGQEVILRCVPISNHLYFYWYRQILGQKVEFLVSFYNNEISEKSEIFDDQFSVERPDGSNFTLKIRSTKLEDSAMYFCASGLGGIGEKLFFGSGTQLSVL.

The V and J genes are TRBV6-2 or TRBV6-3 and TRBJ1-1, with D unresolved. Germline assignment: CDR1 MNHEY and CDR2 SVGEGT. Trimming took off 2 bases at V and 0 bases at J, with 13 bases between the two ends. This CDR3 has 16 residues. CDR3 residues: CASSYVPTRMNTEAFF. CDR3 nucleotide sequence: TGTGCCAGCAGTTACGTCCCCACACGAATGAACACTGAAGCTTTCTTT.

This chain uses TRBV15 with TRBJ1-1, with D possibly matching TRBD1 (5 bases). Trimming removed 3 bases from V and 7 bases from J, with 15 bases in between. The CDR3 sequence is 14 residues long. The germline CDR1 and CDR2 sequences are LNHNV and YYDKDF (reference sequence). The CDR3 nucleotides are TGTGCCACCAGCAGGGCGGGACTGAAGCATGAAGCTTTCTTT. Translating it yields CATSRAGLKHEAFF.

The chain uses TRBV5-1 and TRBJ2-5; TRBD1 or TRBD2 may be the D gene (6 bases each). The CDR3 contains 16 residues. Germline V gene data show CDR1 as SGHRS and CDR2 as YFSETQ. V gave up 1 base and J gave up 3 bases, with 16 bases separating them. The CDR3 region is CASSLNGGRVKETQYF. As DNA, the CDR3 is TGCGCCAGCAGCTTGAATGGGGGGCGAGTGAAAGAGACCCAGTACTTC. The entire variable domain, with the rest obtained from reference TRBV5-1 and TRBJ2-5, is as follows: KAGVTQTPRYLIKTRGQQVTLSCSPISGHRSVSWYQQTPGQGLQFLFEYFSETQRNKGNFPGRFSGRQFSNSRSEMNVSTLELGDSALYLCASSLNGGRVKETQYFGPGTRLLVL.

The chain joins TRBV5-1 to TRBJ2-1; 7 bases are shared with TRBD1. Trimming took 0 bases from V and 4 from J; bases not matched to a gene: 7. Germline V CDR1 and CDR2: SGHRS, YFSETQ. The CDR3 spans 16 residues. The CDR3, as DNA: TGCGCCAGCAGCTTGGTTTCCGGGACAGCGTACAATGAGCAGTTCTTC. This encodes CASSLVSGTAYNEQFF.

V usage is TRBV6-6 and J usage is TRBJ1-1, with TRBD1 as a possible D gene (5 bases). CDR3 length equals 14 residues. In germline, CDR1 is MNHNY, CDR2 SVGAGI (reference sequence). The germline V and J ends were trimmed by 7 bases and 2 bases, with 14 bases remaining between them. The CDR3 DNA reads as TGTGCCAGCACCTCTGGGGGGACTAACACTGAAGCTTTCTTT. Its translation is CASTSGGTNTEAFF.

The rearrangement links TRBV12-5 to TRBJ1-5; D call uncertain. The germline gives CDR1 LGHNT, CDR2 FRNRAP. This CDR3 spans 15 amino acids. V was shortened by 1 base and J by 0 bases, with 7 bases between the two germline ends. CDR3 bases: TGTGCTAGTGGTTTGGGAGTCTATAGCAATCAGCCCCAGCATTTT. Its protein is CASGLGVYSNQPQHF.

The chain employs TRBV19 and TRBJ2-1; D is perhaps TRBD2 (6 bases). Germline-derived CDR1 and CDR2 are LNHDA and SQIVND (reference sequence). The CDR3 sequence is 15 residues long. The germline V and J ends were trimmed by 7 bases and 5 bases, with 18 bases remaining between them. Here the CDR3 reads CASTISWGGDNEQFF. The DNA for the CDR3 is TGTGCCAGTACCATATCATGGGGCGGGGACAATGAGCAGTTCTTC.

As to this clone: Lacking the conserved final phenylalanine or tryptophan, this CDR3 likely reflects a read error. Because the CDR3's place on the DNA is in doubt, the DNA is left out and the CDR3 is given as listed by TCRdb. The CDR3 loop is CASSTCPGRGV. The gene calls are TRBV9 and TRBJ2-3; the D call in the table, TRBD1, was not verified against the DNA. The CDR3 is 11 amino acids long, termini counted. Per the germline V gene, CDR1 is SGDLS and CDR2 is YYNGEE.

The chain is built from TRBV19 and TRBJ2-4; D gene unclear. Trimming took off 1 base at V and 2 bases at J, with 9 bases between the two ends. The CDR3 consists of 15 residues. The germline CDR1 and CDR2 sequences are LNHDA and SQIVND (reference sequence). The CDR3 reads CASSIGPRTKNIQYF. The DNA for the CDR3 is TGTGCCAGTAGTATAGGCCCAAGGACCAAAAACATTCAGTACTTC.

The count of this clone is one. V usage is TRBV5-1 and J usage is TRBJ1-4, with D possibly being TRBD1 (6 bases). The germline CDR1 and CDR2 sequences are SGHRS and YFSETQ. Trimming removed 1 base from V and 2 bases from J, with 9 bases in between. The CDR3 runs 15 residues. The CDR3 here is CASSLLGATNEKLFF. In nucleotides, the CDR3 is TGCGCCAGCAGCTTGCTGGGGGCGACTAATGAAAAACTGTTTTTT.

V gene TRBV7-2 combines with J gene TRBJ2-4, with D tentatively TRBD1 (6 bases). Germline V lookup: CDR1 SGHTA, CDR2 FQGNSA. The CDR3 extends over 14 amino acids. The V gene lost 0 bases and the J gene lost 8 bases, with 11 bases spanning the gap. This CDR3 is CASSLALGADIQYF. In DNA, the CDR3 is TGTGCCAGCAGCTTAGCGTTGGGGGCCGACATTCAGTACTTC.

In DNA, the CDR3 is TGTGCCAGCAGTTTTCTGTTAGGTGGCTACACCTTC. This gives the protein CASSFLLGGYTF. The rearrangement uses TRBV12-3 or TRBV12-4 and TRBJ1-2; no definite D call. This CDR3 comprises 12 residues. Trimming took 3 bases from V and 7 from J, leaving 9 bases between them.